This T cell receptor (beta chain) was identified in a study of blood T cell repertoires in COVID-19 (dated by TCRdb to between 2020 and 2021). With respect to the entire study: Samples covering the acute and convalescent phases of COVID-19 were provided by collaborators in the United States, Italy and Spain. The prospective study material was composed of cDNA or gDNA derived from T cells, B-cell-depleted T cells, or PBMCs. Subjects who had been exposed to COVID-19, were actively infected with it, or had recovered from it provided the deeply sampled blood TCRbeta repertoires that made up the dataset. The repertoires were released in a freely available public database meant as a resource for research on the immune response to SARS-CoV-2. The samples were drawn from the first 160 participants of the ongoing ImmuneRACE study and from more than 1,000 subjects provided by 6 global collaborators. Sample metadata almost always included a de-identified subject ID, COVID-19 status, age in years and sex. Where available, HLA class I and class II types were obtained from metadata supplied by the sample provider rather than from assay-based typing.

The germline V gene sets CDR1 to MNHEY and CDR2 to SVGEGT. For this chain, trimming is 6 bases at the V end and 9 bases at the J end, and the number of junction bases without a gene match is 4. The CDR3 spans 13 residues, from the cysteine through the phenylalanine. Only the CDR3 portion is preserved as DNA: 39 bases, with reading frame beginning at the first base. One collaborating source in Seattle enrolled patients during active infection and followed them longitudinally through the course of disease. Collaborating institutions collected whole blood in K2EDTA tubes following their own protocols. For TCRbeta analysis, collaborator samples were shipped as frozen whole blood, as isolated PBMCs, or as DNA extracted from either sample type. A word on this clone: Its antigen has not been determined. Per-nucleotide qualities are absent, and no much larger clonotype sits a single base away.

What the authors observed across the whole study: The quantity of clinical and demographic metadata differed by source and by participant and was supplied without curation.

TCRbeta CDR3 regions were amplified from genomic DNA by means of the immunoSEQ Assay, a bias-controlled multiplex PCR. The published analysis was carried out like this. Nucleated cell counts per sample were estimated from amplification of reference gene primers within the assay. Sequence reads were collapsed and filtered to measure the absolute abundance of every unique TCRbeta CDR3 rearrangement. Productive Simpson clonality was computed per sample as the square root of Simpson's diversity index over productive rearrangements. TCRdb stores this immuneACCESS table with in-frame sequences only. Part of the clones is absent; in the studies checked, under half of the shortfall reflects unresolved V genes, and no reason is known for the rest. D and trimming were read from the DNA, whereas the V and J calls and clone size are those reported in that table. Present in this sample are 200,000 to 250,000 clones, approximately 85% of which were seen just once. The ten biggest clones cover around 8% of the sample.

Sequenced: peripheral blood. The sequence is built from TRBV6-2 or TRBV6-3 and TRBJ2-1; TRBD2 fits 11 bases in the junction. The clonotype originates from a woman of 80 years or more with COVID-19, enrolled during active disease. CDR3 protein: CASSLAGGFEQFF. The DNA reads TGTGCCAGCAGCCTAGCGGGGGGTTTTGAGCAGTTCTTC.